Shown below are 24 T cell receptor beta chains from a single sample sequenced in a study of long-term antiretroviral therapy in people with HIV. The libraries were made with immunoSEQ v3.0 at survey level. The assay was immunoSEQ multiplex PCR, and TCRdb's table has in-frame clones only and misses some. The sample lists about 31,000 clones, approximately 83% seen once, with under 5% in the top ten. The sample was unsorted PBMCs, taken 0.8 years before starting antiretroviral therapy. The receptors originated from a man in his late teens or twenties with HIV.

The genes are TRBV20-1 and TRBJ2-5; TRBD2 aligns across 7 bases. Unmatched junction bases numbered 0, after V lost 3 bases and J lost 5 bases. The CDR3 length is 11 residues. Germline loops: CDR1 DFQATT, CDR2 SNEGSKA (reference sequence). This CDR3 is CSARRGETQYF. The CDR3 nucleotides read TGCAGTGCTAGGCGGGGGGAGACCCAGTACTTC.

The count of this clone is one. The chain recombines TRBV6-6 with TRBJ1-5, with D possibly being TRBD1 (6 bases). The CDR3 contains 15 residues. The V end was cut by 2 bases, the J end by 2 bases, with 10 bases between. From germline, CDR1 is MNHNY and CDR2 SVGAGI (reference sequence). The CDR3 region has the DNA TGTGCCAGCAGTTACGGGGGCGCAGGCAATCAGCCCCAGCATTTT. Its protein is CASSYGGAGNQPQHF.

In this sample, this clone turned up a few times. V gene TRBV19 combines with J gene TRBJ1-2, with D tentatively TRBD1 (5 bases). The CDR3 contains 12 residues. Germline lookup yields CDR1 LNHDA and CDR2 SQIVND (reference sequence). Deletions cut 6 bases from V and 8 bases from J, with 13 bases between. In nucleotides, the CDR3 is TGTGCCAGTAGACCGGGAACAGGCGGCTACACCTTC. As protein: CASRPGTGGYTF.

CDR3 DNA: TGTGCCAGCAGCGAACGGACAGCCAGCTCCTATAATTCACCCCTCCACTTT. It specifies CASSERTASSYNSPLHF. The chain combines TRBV9 with TRBJ1-6; tentatively, D is TRBD1 (6 bases). CDR1 and CDR2 (germline): SGDLS, YYNGEE. Trimming removed 3 bases from V and 0 bases from J, with 13 bases in between. The CDR3 runs 17 residues.

The rearrangement joins TRBV18 to TRBJ2-5, with TRBD2 identical over 12 bases. CDR3 size: 18 residues. Germline-derived CDR1 and CDR2 are KGHSH and LQKENI. V was clipped by 4 bases and J by 1 base; unmatched bases: 10. The CDR3 DNA follows: TGTGCCAGCTCACTACTGCTACGGACTAGCGGGATCCAAGAGACCCAGTACTTC. As protein: CASSLLLRTSGIQETQYF.

The chain links TRBV7-9 to TRBJ2-1; TRBD2 agrees at 10 bases. The length of the CDR3 is 17 residues. CDR1 and CDR2 from the germline V gene are SEHNR and FQNEAQ (reference sequence). After removal of 4 bases from V and 3 bases from J, the junction contained 9 bases not matched to a gene. The CDR3: CASSYVTGTSDYNEQFF. In nucleotides, the CDR3 is TGTGCCAGCAGCTATGTTACCGGGACTAGCGACTACAATGAGCAGTTCTTC.

The rearrangement links TRBV6-5 to TRBJ2-2; 7 bases are a match to TRBD2. The CDR3 length is 15 residues. Germline CDR1 reads MNHEY; CDR2 reads SVGAGI. V lost 6 bases to trimming and J lost 3 bases; unmatched junction nucleotides: 7. Here the CDR3 reads CASSREAGYTGELFF. Here the CDR3 DNA reads TGTGCCAGCAGCAGAGAAGCGGGGTACACCGGGGAGCTGTTTTTT.

The J gene is TRBJ2-2, the V gene TRBV7-8; 9 bases agree with TRBD1. The CDR3 has 13 amino acids. Per germline, CDR1 SGHVS and CDR2 FQNEAQ. The CDR3 bases are TGTGCAGATACCGGACAGGGGACCGGGGAGCTGTTTTTT. Its protein is CADTGQGTGELFF.

The chain combines TRBV5-1 with TRBJ1-4, with no clear D. This CDR3 is built from 14 residues. Germline values: CDR1 SGHRS, CDR2 YFSETQ. V lost 0 bases and J lost 2, with 5 bases in between. DNA for the CDR3: TGCGCCAGCAGCTTGGGGCAGACTAATGAAAAACTGTTTTTT. Translated: CASSLGQTNEKLFF.

V is TRBV4-3 and J is TRBJ1-4; D gene ambiguous. Germline lookup yields CDR1 LGHNA and CDR2 YSLEER. V was cut by 0 bases and J by 4 bases, with 12 bases left in between. The CDR3 covers 16 residues. CDR3 loop: CASSQDYTDDNEKLFF. The CDR3 DNA reads TGCGCCAGCAGCCAAGATTACACCGATGATAATGAAAAACTGTTTTTT.

The chain is built from TRBV29-1 and TRBJ1-1, with TRBD1 as a possible D gene (5 bases). The CDR3 is 13 residues long. The V gene's germline CDR1 is SQVTM and CDR2 ANQGSEA. With 6 bases removed from V and 4 bases from J, the gap between germline ends came to 15 bases. Written as DNA, the CDR3 is TGCAGCGTGAGGGGAATCCTCAGCACTGAAGCTTTCTTT. Translated: CSVRGILSTEAFF.

V is TRBV19 and J is TRBJ1-1; D uncertain. Trimming removed 3 bases at V and 1 base at J, with 9 bases between. Germline CDR1 reads LNHDA; CDR2 reads SQIVND (reference sequence). CDR3 length: 14 amino acids. DNA of the CDR3: TGTGCCAGTAGTATTGGATCGGAGAACACTGAAGCTTTCTTT. Translated: CASSIGSENTEAFF.

The V and J genes are TRBV9 and TRBJ2-3, with TRBD2 as a possible D gene (6 bases). The germline CDR1 and CDR2 sequences are SGDLS and YYNGEE. V was clipped by 4 bases and J by 6 bases, with 21 bases between them. The length of the CDR3 is 16 residues. CDR3 DNA: TGTGCCAGCAGCCTCGCTCGGGACTCCCCAACCGATACGCAGTATTTT. Protein sequence: CASSLARDSPTDTQYF.

V usage is TRBV9 and J usage is TRBJ2-7, with 7 bases aligning to TRBD2. J gave up 2 bases and V 0 bases, and 2 bases lay outside the gene matches. The CDR3 loop spans 14 amino acids. Germline V gene sequence: CDR1 SGDLS, CDR2 YYNGEE. CDR3 sequence (DNA): TGTGCCAGCAGCGTAGGGGAGGGCCCCTACGAGCAGTACTTC. Amino acid sequence: CASSVGEGPYEQYF.

In nucleotides, the CDR3 is TGTGCCAGCAGACAGGGCCCTAGCTATGGCTACACCTTC. Translation: CASRQGPSYGYTF. The chain has TRBV6-4 and TRBJ1-2, with TRBD1 as a possible D gene (6 bases). V lost 6 bases and J 4 bases, leaving 12 bases between the germline ends. Germline CDR1 reads MRHNA; CDR2 reads SNTAGT. The CDR3 sequence is 13 residues long.

J is TRBJ2-1 and V is TRBV6-4; the match to TRBD1 covers 7 bases. Germline CDR1 and CDR2: MRHNA and SNTAGT. This CDR3 region has 14 residues. Germline trimming cut 6 bases from V and 3 bases from J; bases unmatched to any gene: 5. The CDR3 region has the DNA TGTGCCAGCAGCCCAGGACAGGACTACAATGAGCAGTTCTTC. Translating gives CASSPGQDYNEQFF.

In its sample, this clone was seen once. The genes are TRBV2 and TRBJ1-1; D possibly corresponds to TRBD1 (5 bases). This CDR3 has 15 amino acids. V was trimmed by 3 bases and J by 1 base, leaving 12 bases between them. Per germline, CDR1 SNHLY and CDR2 FYNNEI. The CDR3 DNA reads TGTGCCAGCAGTGATGGGGGGTTTCGGAACACTGAAGCTTTCTTT. Protein: CASSDGGFRNTEAFF.

This chain connects TRBV7-9 to TRBJ2-5, with D hard to call. V was trimmed by 3 bases and J by 4 bases, leaving 9 bases between them. The CDR3 length is 13 residues. Germline-derived CDR1 and CDR2 are SEHNR and FQNEAQ (reference sequence). The CDR3 DNA reads TGTGCCAGCAGCTTCCCCAGGCGAGAGACCCAGTACTTC. Protein sequence: CASSFPRRETQYF. Complete variable domain (other parts from reference TRBV7-9 and TRBJ2-5): DTGVSQNPRHKITKRGQNVTFRCDPISEHNRLYWYRQTLGQGPEFLTYFQNEAQLEKSRLLSDRFSAERPKGSFSTLEIQRTEQGDSAMYLCASSFPRRETQYFGPGTRLLVL.

The chain has TRBV4-3 and TRBJ2-2; possibly TRBD2 for D (6 bases). The V gene's germline CDR1 is LGHNA and CDR2 YSLEER. CDR3 length equals 17 residues. Trimming removed 0 bases at V and 7 bases at J, with 18 bases between. CDR3 residues: CASSQDIGGVGIGELFF. Written as DNA, the CDR3 is TGCGCCAGCAGCCAAGATATAGGAGGGGTTGGAATCGGGGAGCTGTTTTTT.

The chain is built from TRBV5-6 and TRBJ2-1; D might be TRBD1 or TRBD2, each matching 6 bases. V was cut by 5 bases and J by 0 bases, with 12 bases left in between. Germline values: CDR1 SGHDT, CDR2 YYEEEE. The CDR3 length is 15 residues. CDR3 residues: CASSNGGLSYNEQFF. Here the CDR3 DNA reads TGTGCCAGCAGTAACGGGGGCCTCTCCTACAATGAGCAGTTCTTC. Together with reference TRBV5-6 and TRBJ2-1, the CDR3 gives the full variable domain: DAGVTQSPTHLIKTRGQQVTLRCSPKSGHDTVSWYQQALGQGPQFIFQYYEEEERQRGNFPDRFSGHQFPNYSSELNVNALLLGDSALYLCASSNGGLSYNEQFFGPGTRLTVL.

The chain joins TRBV7-2 to TRBJ2-5; 7 nucleotides line up with TRBD2. The CDR3 totals 14 residues. Germline assignment: CDR1 SGHTA and CDR2 FQGNSA. Germline trimming cut 1 base from V and 5 bases from J; bases unmatched to any gene: 4. CDR3 in amino acids: CASSLVAGEETQYF. The CDR3 DNA reads TGTGCCAGCAGCTTAGTGGCGGGAGAGGAGACCCAGTACTTC.

V and J are TRBV10-3 and TRBJ2-5, with D tentatively TRBD1 (7 bases). The germline gives CDR1 ENHRY, CDR2 SYGVKD. V lost 5 bases and J 2 bases, leaving 15 bases between the germline ends. The CDR3 totals 15 residues. The CDR3 spells CAISSGGISQETQYF. The DNA for the CDR3 is TGTGCCATCAGTTCAGGGGGGATTTCGCAAGAGACCCAGTACTTC.

The chain joins TRBV18 to TRBJ2-7; a possible D gene is TRBD2 (5 bases). With 2 bases removed from V and 3 bases from J, the gap between germline ends came to 8 bases. Germline V gene lookup returns CDR1 KGHSH and CDR2 LQKENI. This CDR3 region has 13 residues. The CDR3, as DNA: TGTGCCAGCTCACCAGAAGGAGGCTACGAGCAGTACTTC. Encoded protein: CASSPEGGYEQYF.

CDR3 in amino acids: CASSIGQIYSNQPQHF. The CDR3 coding sequence is TGTGCCAGTAGTATCGGACAGATCTATAGCAATCAGCCCCAGCATTTT. The chain links TRBV19 to TRBJ1-5; D is possibly TRBD1 (6 bases). The V and J ends lost 3 bases and 0 bases respectively, with 12 bases between them. The CDR3 extends over 16 amino acids. Germline-derived CDR1 and CDR2 are LNHDA and SQIVND (reference sequence).